The 13 T cell receptor beta chains reported below all come from one sample, sequenced in a study of T cell repertoires in cytomegalovirus infection. Each CDR3 protein is one row after TCRdb ran MiXCR on the reads. The sample includes more than 45,000 distinct CDR3 sequences, 25% to 40% seen only once; the top ten take 65% to 80%. Which antigens these TCRs recognize remains unknown. Source material: PBMCs, sequenced either directly or after in vitro stimulation (not recorded which). Source of these receptors: a human donor in good health (CMV status not recorded). Some clones in this sample may be carry-over from other donors' samples.

The chain combines TRBV2 with TRBJ2-7, with 12 positions matching TRBD1. CDR3 size: 16 residues. Germline CDR1 SNHLY, CDR2 FYNNEI. Trimming at V came to 7 bases and at J to 2 bases, leaving 9 bases not matched to a gene. CDR3 residues: CASKTRDRGLTYEQYF. CDR3 bases: TGTGCCAGCAAAACGCGGGACAGGGGGCTTACCTACGAGCAGTACTTC.

The V call is TRBV12-3 or TRBV12-4, the J call TRBJ2-7, with D unresolved. The ends were cut back, 3 bases at V and 4 bases at J, with 7 bases in the middle. The CDR3 runs to 12 residues. CDR3 nucleotide sequence: TGTGCCAGCAGTTTTGTGGAGTACGAGCAGTACTTC. It translates to CASSFVEYEQYF.

This chain joins TRBV7-2 and TRBJ2-7; 9 bases fit TRBD2. The CDR3 spans 12 residues. Germline-derived CDR1 and CDR2 are SGHTA and FQGNSA. J was trimmed by 7 bases and V by 3 bases; bases with no gene match: 1. The DNA of the CDR3 is TGTGCCAGCAGCTTGGCGGGGGGGGAGCAGTACTTC. Residues: CASSLAGGEQYF.

In this sample, this clonotype turned up once. Here the CDR3 reads CASRRQGFDYGYTF. In DNA, the CDR3 is TGTGCCAGCAGAAGACAGGGGTTTGACTATGGCTACACCTTC. This rearrangement joins TRBV12-3 or TRBV12-4 to TRBJ1-2; 8 bases fit TRBD1. The J segment lost 3 bases and the V segment lost 6 bases, leaving 6 bases of the junction unmatched. The CDR3 runs 14 residues.

The sample holds a few counts of this clonotype. The genes are TRBV19 and TRBJ2-1; the D gene could be TRBD1 or TRBD2 (5 bases each). The CDR3 is 15 amino acids. CDR1 and CDR2 from the germline V gene are LNHDA and SQIVND (reference sequence). Trimming left V 4 bases short and J 0 bases short, with 10 bases between. The CDR3 loop is CASSSRGLSYNEQFF. The CDR3, as DNA: TGTGCCAGTAGTAGCCGGGGCCTCTCCTACAATGAGCAGTTCTTC. The whole variable domain, remainder taken from reference TRBV19 and TRBJ2-1, is DGGITQSPKYLFRKEGQNVTLSCEQNLNHDAMYWYRQDPGQGLRLIYYSQIVNDFQKGDIAEGYSVSREKKESFPLTVTSAQKNPTAFYLCASSSRGLSYNEQFFGPGTRLTVL.

The chain is built from TRBV6-1 and TRBJ2-1, with D perhaps matching TRBD2 (6 bases). V was pared by 5 bases and J by 0 bases, with 14 bases between. The CDR3 covers 16 residues. Germline V gene lookup returns CDR1 MNHNS and CDR2 SASEGT. CDR3 sequence reads: CASSPIAVSSYNEQFF. The CDR3 DNA reads as TGTGCCAGCAGTCCCATAGCGGTCAGCTCCTACAATGAGCAGTTCTTC.

This clonotype showed up just a few times. The chain couples TRBV27 to TRBJ1-5, with D possibly being TRBD1 (5 bases). V was cut by 5 bases and J by 9 bases, with 14 bases left in between. This CDR3 spans 13 amino acids. CDR1 MNHEY and CDR2 SMNVEV come from the germline V gene (reference sequence). DNA for the CDR3: TGTGCCAGCAGTGCGGGATCCGGGGGGCCCCAGCATTTT. Protein product: CASSAGSGGPQHF.

V and J are TRBV30 and TRBJ1-5; no firm D call. The V gene lost 2 bases and the J gene lost 5 bases, with 13 bases spanning the gap. The CDR3 consists of 14 residues. Germline V gene lookup returns CDR1 GTSNPN and CDR2 SVGIG (reference sequence). CDR3 bases: TGTGCCTGGAGTTCCCCCGTTATTTATCAGCCCCAGCATTTT. This encodes CAWSSPVIYQPQHF.

V gene TRBV7-8 combines with J gene TRBJ2-7, with D unresolved. The CDR3 totals 14 residues. Germline V gives CDR1 SGHVS, CDR2 FQNEAQ. The V end lost 4 bases, the J end lost 2 bases, and 12 bases lay between the germline ends. CDR3 bases: TGTGCCAGCAGCTCTGAACGGCTACCCTACGAGCAGTACTTC. It specifies CASSSERLPYEQYF.

V gene TRBV7-2 combines with J gene TRBJ1-5; perhaps TRBD1 as D (6 bases). CDR1 and CDR2 from the germline V gene are SGHTA and FQGNSA. Deletions cut 4 bases from V and 4 bases from J, with 11 bases between. There are 14 residues in the CDR3. For the CDR3, the DNA is TGTGCCAGCAGCTCGATGGACAGTAATCAGCCCCAGCATTTT. It yields the protein CASSSMDSNQPQHF.

The V and J genes are TRBV6-5 and TRBJ2-7, with D maybe TRBD2 (5 bases). CDR3 length: 15 residues. Germline CDR1 is MNHEY and CDR2 is SVGAGI. V lost 8 bases and J 7 bases, leaving 24 bases between the germline ends. CDR3 sequence: CASASGTLSPGEQYF. As DNA, the CDR3 is TGTGCCAGCGCTTCCGGCACACTTTCGCCGGGGGAGCAGTACTTC.

The J gene is TRBJ2-3, the V gene TRBV7-2; 7 bases fit TRBD1. The junction had 3 bases not matched to a gene; V was cut back by 5 bases and J by 1 base. Germline CDR1 SGHTA, CDR2 FQGNSA. The CDR3 totals 14 residues. CDR3: CASSPDRGTDTQYF. The CDR3 region has the DNA TGTGCCAGCAGCCCTGACAGGGGCACAGATACGCAGTATTTT.

This clonotype has ten or more counts. CDR3 residues: CASSLSQRGSTDTQYF. CDR3 coding DNA: TGTGCCAGCAGCTTAAGTCAGCGGGGGAGCACAGATACGCAGTATTTT. V and J are TRBV7-2 and TRBJ2-3, with 8 positions matching TRBD2. J was trimmed by 0 bases and V by 2 bases; bases with no gene match: 4. The CDR3 runs 16 residues. From germline, CDR1 is SGHTA and CDR2 FQGNSA.